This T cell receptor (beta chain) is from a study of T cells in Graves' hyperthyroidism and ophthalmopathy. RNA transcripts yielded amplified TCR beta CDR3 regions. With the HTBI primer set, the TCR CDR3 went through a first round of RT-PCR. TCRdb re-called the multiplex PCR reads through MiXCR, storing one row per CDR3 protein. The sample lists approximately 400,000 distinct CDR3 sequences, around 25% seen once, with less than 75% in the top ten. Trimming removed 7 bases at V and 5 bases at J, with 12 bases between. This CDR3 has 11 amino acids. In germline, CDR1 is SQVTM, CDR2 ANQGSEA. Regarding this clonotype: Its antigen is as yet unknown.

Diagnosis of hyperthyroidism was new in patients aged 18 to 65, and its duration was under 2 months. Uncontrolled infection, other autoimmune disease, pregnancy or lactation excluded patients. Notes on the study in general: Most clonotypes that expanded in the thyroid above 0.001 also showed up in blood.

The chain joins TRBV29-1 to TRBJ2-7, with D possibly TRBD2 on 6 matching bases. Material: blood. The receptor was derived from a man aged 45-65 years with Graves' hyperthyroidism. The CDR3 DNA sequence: TGCAGCGGAGGGCGCGGGGACGAGCAGTACTTC. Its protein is CSGGRGDEQYF.